Below are 32 T cell receptor beta chains sequenced from a single sample in a study of cytomegalovirus exposure and HLA in healthy donors (dated by TCRdb to the late 2010s). The library relied on the immunoSEQ multiplex PCR assay. For the multiplex PCR, a mixture combining 60 forward primers for TCR Vbeta segments and 13 reverse primers for TCR Jbeta segments was used. Imported from immuneACCESS, the table was reduced by TCRdb to in-frame sequences with V and J called. These copies leave out some clones; in studies compared against another copy, an unresolved V gene accounts for under half, and the cause of the remainder is not known. A total of tens of thousands of clones appear in this sample, over 75% of them only once. In total, the top ten clones hold about 4.4% of the sample. The sequenced material came from PBMCs. The receptor source for this set is a male donor in good health and CMV-seropositive.

The rearrangement uses TRBV6-1 and TRBJ2-7; tentatively, D is TRBD2 (6 bases). Germline CDR1 and CDR2: MNHNS and SASEGT. Trimming shortened V by 5 bases and J by 1 base, and 15 bases separated the two germline ends. This CDR3 has 15 amino acids. This chain's CDR3 is CASSIHRDWSYEQYF. The DNA for the CDR3 is TGTGCCAGCAGTATTCACCGGGACTGGTCCTACGAGCAGTACTTC.

The chain carries TRBV29-1 and TRBJ2-7; tentatively, D is TRBD2 (5 bases). The CDR3 length is 15 residues. The V end lost 0 bases, the J end lost 1 base, and 13 bases lay between the germline ends. CDR1 is SQVTM, CDR2 ANQGSEA, per germline. CDR3 DNA sequence: TGCAGCGTTGAAGAACCGGGAACAGCTTCCTACGAGCAGTACTTC. Its protein product is CSVEEPGTASYEQYF.

V and J are TRBV19 and TRBJ2-1; 12 bases align to TRBD2. The V gene's germline CDR1 is LNHDA and CDR2 SQIVND (reference sequence). V was clipped by 6 bases and J by 6 bases; unmatched bases: 6. The CDR3 is 15 amino acids. The CDR3 spells CASRPGLAGTNEQFF. The CDR3 region has the DNA TGTGCCAGTAGGCCCGGACTAGCGGGAACCAATGAGCAGTTCTTC.

The V and J genes are TRBV5-6 and TRBJ1-1, with D hard to call. V was shortened by 0 bases and J by 5 bases, with 11 bases between the two germline ends. Germline values: CDR1 SGHDT, CDR2 YYEEEE. The CDR3 is 14 amino acids. The CDR3 reads CASSLGPATTEAFF. In DNA form, the CDR3 reads TGTGCCAGCAGCTTGGGGCCCGCGACTACTGAAGCTTTCTTT.

The chain couples TRBV6-1 to TRBJ2-2; 9 bases line up with TRBD1. The CDR3 extends over 18 amino acids. The V and J ends lost 4 bases and 5 bases, in that order; junction bases with no gene match: 14. Looked up from germline, CDR1 is MNHNS and CDR2 is SASEGT. DNA for the CDR3: TGTGCCAGCAGTGCGAAGGCCCCCGGGACAGGGAAAACCGGGGAGCTGTTTTTT. This codes for CASSAKAPGTGKTGELFF.

V and J are TRBV10-3 and TRBJ1-4; D not certain. Germline loops: CDR1 ENHRY, CDR2 SYGVKD. The V and J ends lost 2 bases and 4 bases respectively, with 11 bases between them. The CDR3 sequence is 15 residues long. DNA for the CDR3: TGTGCCATCAGTGAGGCGCCGGGAGGTAATGAAAAACTGTTTTTT. It codes for CAISEAPGGNEKLFF.

This clone was recorded a few times. The rearrangement joins TRBV2 to TRBJ1-4; a weak D match, TRBD1 (6 bases). CDR1 is SNHLY and CDR2 is FYNNEI in the germline V gene. This CDR3 has 13 amino acids. Trimming removed 0 bases at V and 7 bases at J, with 6 bases between. The CDR3 sequence is CASSEAGGEKLFF. The CDR3, as DNA: TGTGCCAGCAGTGAAGCAGGGGGTGAAAAACTGTTTTTT.

The chain is built from TRBV9 and TRBJ1-1; 7 nucleotides match TRBD1. The V and J ends lost 3 bases and 0 bases, in that order; junction bases with no gene match: 2. Germline-derived CDR1 and CDR2 are SGDLS and YYNGEE. This CDR3 region has 14 residues. The CDR3 spells CASSATGVNTEAFF. The CDR3 DNA reads as TGTGCCAGCAGCGCAACAGGGGTGAACACTGAAGCTTTCTTT.

The V and J genes are TRBV5-1 and TRBJ2-7; tentatively, D is TRBD1 (6 bases). This CDR3 contains 14 residues. CDR1 SGHRS and CDR2 YFSETQ come from the germline V gene. Between the trimmed V and J ends, which lost 4 bases and 2 bases, there was a span of 13 bases. CDR3 amino acids: CASSPWDTTYEQYF. CDR3 nucleotide sequence: TGCGCCAGCAGCCCCTGGGACACCACCTACGAGCAGTACTTC.

The chain couples TRBV6-4 to TRBJ2-2; 11 positions match TRBD2. The V segment lost 1 base and the J segment 3 bases; nucleotides outside the gene matches: 1. CDR1 is MRHNA and CDR2 is SNTAGT in the germline V gene. The CDR3 extends over 16 amino acids. CDR3 bases: TGTGCCAGCAGTGACTTACTAGCGGGAGACACCGGGGAGCTGTTTTTT. It yields the protein CASSDLLAGDTGELFF.

This clone came up once. The chain recombines TRBV5-4 with TRBJ2-1, with D perhaps matching TRBD2 (5 bases). The CDR3 is 17 residues long. V shed 4 bases and J shed 0 bases, with 17 bases lying between them. Germline loops: CDR1 SGHNT, CDR2 YYREEE (reference sequence). The CDR3, as DNA: TGTGCCAGCAGCAAAGGTACGGGATTAAGCTCCTACAATGAGCAGTTCTTC. Protein sequence: CASSKGTGLSSYNEQFF.

This chain links TRBV6-6 with TRBJ2-3, with 10 bases matching TRBD2. Unmatched junction bases numbered 4, after V lost 5 bases and J lost 2 bases. Germline V gene sequence: CDR1 MNHNY, CDR2 SVGAGI (reference sequence). The CDR3 covers 15 residues. In nucleotides, the CDR3 is TGTGCCAGCAGTAGCGGGAGGGCCGTCACAGATACGCAGTATTTT. This sequence encodes CASSSGRAVTDTQYF.

This clone has only one observation. An end of the junction does not agree with germline; a read error may underlie this. The chain carries TRBV5-4 and TRBJ2-7, with 7 bases that match TRBD1. This CDR3 has 15 amino acids. Germline CDR1 and CDR2: SGHNT and YYREEE (reference sequence). This CDR3 reads CAGSLGRDSSYEQYF. DNA of the CDR3: TGTGCCGGCAGCTTAGGCAGGGACAGCTCCTACGAGCAGTACTTC.

The chain has TRBV12-2 and TRBJ2-7; TRBD2 is taken as the D call from the table, unchecked against the DNA. TRBV12-2 counts as a pseudogene. The CDR3 has 18 amino acids. DNA of the CDR3: TGTGCAAGTCGCACACAATCGACTAGCGGGGTAGCGTTCTACGAGCAGTACTTC. Its translation: CASRTQSTSGVAFYEQYF.

V gene TRBV7-2 combines with J gene TRBJ2-5, with 8 nucleotides matching TRBD1. The CDR3 spans 14 residues. In germline, CDR1 is SGHTA, CDR2 FQGNSA. V shed 3 bases, J shed 6 bases, and the junction held 6 bases outside the gene matches. The CDR3 nucleotides read TGTGCCAGCAGCTTGGATTCAGGGGGCAAGACCCAGTACTTC. Residues: CASSLDSGGKTQYF. Based on the CDR3 plus reference TRBV7-2 and TRBJ2-5, the full variable domain is GAGVSQSPSNKVTEKGKDVELRCDPISGHTALYWYRQSLGQGLEFLIYFQGNSAPDKSGLPSDRFSAERTGGSVSTLTIQRTQQEDSAVYLCASSLDSGGKTQYFGPGTRLLVL.

The chain couples TRBV5-1 to TRBJ2-6; a possible D gene is TRBD1 (5 bases). The germline V and J ends were trimmed by 4 bases and 4 bases, with 12 bases remaining between them. The length of the CDR3 is 15 residues. Germline V gene sequence: CDR1 SGHRS, CDR2 YFSETQ. In DNA, the CDR3 is TGCGCCAGCAGCCATACAGGTGGCGGGGCCAACGTCCTGACTTTC. Translated, it gives CASSHTGGGANVLTF.

This clone was observed a single time. The chain is built from TRBV15 and TRBJ1-2, with 8 bases fitting TRBD1. The junction had 2 bases not matched to a gene; V was cut back by 1 base and J by 4 bases. This CDR3 spans 14 amino acids. CDR1 is LNHNV, CDR2 YYDKDF, per germline (reference sequence). Here the CDR3 reads CATSRGGQAYGYTF. CDR3 DNA sequence: TGTGCCACCAGCAGAGGGGGACAGGCCTATGGCTACACCTTC.

The rearrangement links TRBV7-2 to TRBJ2-2, with 10 bases fitting TRBD2. Germline CDR1 and CDR2: SGHTA and FQGNSA. The J segment lost 5 bases and the V segment lost 5 bases, leaving 8 bases of the junction unmatched. The CDR3 has 16 residues. This chain's CDR3 is CASSRTSGGATGELFF. The CDR3 region has the DNA TGTGCCAGCAGCCGTACGAGCGGGGGGGCAACCGGGGAGCTGTTTTTT. The complete variable domain, with remaining parts taken from reference TRBV7-2 and TRBJ2-2, reads GAGVSQSPSNKVTEKGKDVELRCDPISGHTALYWYRQSLGQGLEFLIYFQGNSAPDKSGLPSDRFSAERTGGSVSTLTIQRTQQEDSAVYLCASSRTSGGATGELFFGEGSRLTVL.

V and J are TRBV6-6 and TRBJ2-3; 7 nucleotides align to TRBD1. The V gene end was trimmed by 2 bases and the J gene end by 4 bases; junction bases not matched to a gene: 3. Per germline, CDR1 MNHNY and CDR2 SVGAGI (reference sequence). The CDR3 sequence is 14 residues long. CDR3 region: CASSYEQGADTQYF. The CDR3 DNA reads as TGTGCCAGCAGTTACGAGCAGGGGGCAGATACGCAGTATTTT.

The chain links TRBV4-1 to TRBJ1-1; a weak D match, TRBD1 (5 bases). V was cut by 1 base and J by 5 bases, with 11 bases left in between. Germline CDR1 and CDR2: MGHRA and YSYEKL. The CDR3 is 14 amino acids. The CDR3 is CASSQGSGPTEAFF. The CDR3 coding sequence is TGCGCCAGCAGCCAAGGTTCAGGGCCTACTGAAGCTTTCTTT.

This chain connects TRBV30 to TRBJ2-5, with D perhaps TRBD1 (6 bases). V gave up 4 bases and J gave up 2 bases, with 11 bases separating them. The CDR3 has 13 amino acids. Germline loops: CDR1 GTSNPN, CDR2 SVGIG (reference sequence). CDR3 DNA sequence: TGTGCCTGGACAGGGGCGGGTCAAGAGACCCAGTACTTC. It codes for CAWTGAGQETQYF.

The rearrangement links TRBV6-6 to TRBJ2-1, with a weak D call TRBD2 (6 bases). In germline, CDR1 is MNHNY, CDR2 SVGAGI (reference sequence). The V end lost 6 bases, the J end lost 0 bases, and 15 bases lay between the germline ends. The CDR3 sequence is 16 residues long. For the CDR3, the DNA is TGTGCCAGCAGACCTCTAGCGAGTAGCTCCTACAATGAGCAGTTCTTC. It translates to CASRPLASSSYNEQFF.

The chain couples TRBV6-1 to TRBJ2-5; D possibly corresponds to TRBD2 (6 bases). The CDR3 length is 12 residues. Trimming removed 2 bases at V and 11 bases at J, with 12 bases between. Germline values: CDR1 MNHNS, CDR2 SASEGT. CDR3: CASSELAYEQYF. CDR3 coding DNA: TGTGCCAGCAGTGAACTAGCGTATGAGCAGTACTTC.

This chain joins TRBV5-1 and TRBJ1-3; TRBD1 agrees at 7 bases. V shed 4 bases and J 4 bases; nucleotides not matched to a gene: 11. The germline V gene has CDR1 SGHRS and CDR2 YFSETQ. The CDR3 is made up of 16 amino acids. CDR3 residues: CASSGGDRKDGNTIYF. The CDR3 DNA reads as TGCGCCAGCAGCGGTGGGGACAGAAAGGACGGAAACACCATATATTTT.

The CDR3 protein is CASSPTGQGRTKQFF. The DNA for the CDR3 is TGCGCCAGCAGCCCTACGGGACAGGGGAGGACTAAACAGTTCTTC. The V gene is TRBV5-1, the J gene TRBJ2-1; TRBD1 agrees at 10 bases. This CDR3 is 15 amino acids long. Germline values: CDR1 SGHRS, CDR2 YFSETQ. V lost 4 bases to trimming and J lost 13 bases; unmatched junction nucleotides: 14.

The rearrangement uses TRBV14 and TRBJ1-3; D gene unclear. Germline-derived CDR1 and CDR2 are SGHDN and FVKESK. The ends were cut back, 0 bases at V and 0 bases at J, with 21 bases in the middle. The CDR3 is 20 amino acids. The CDR3 loop reads CASSQDNLWVGVLSGNTIYF. The CDR3 coding sequence is TGTGCCAGCAGCCAAGATAATTTATGGGTCGGGGTACTCTCTGGAAACACCATATATTTT.

The chain has TRBV28 and TRBJ1-5; no definite D call. Germline CDR1 is MDHEN and CDR2 is SYDVKM. Trimming took off 4 bases at V and 4 bases at J, with 17 bases between the two ends. CDR3 length equals 16 residues. The CDR3 DNA follows: TGTGCCAGCAGTTCACCTCCCCGCCCCAGGAATCAGCCCCAGCATTTT. This codes for CASSSPPRPRNQPQHF.

The V gene is TRBV7-9, the J gene TRBJ1-2; 8 nucleotides match TRBD1. The CDR3 is 14 amino acids. Looked up from germline, CDR1 is SEHNR and CDR2 is FQNEAQ (reference sequence). V lost 6 bases and J lost 2; bases outside the gene matches: 5. CDR3 nucleotides: TGTGCCAGCAGTCTGACAGGGGTAAACTATGGCTACACCTTC. The encoded protein is CASSLTGVNYGYTF.

This clone was seen repeatedly, ten times or more. The chain combines TRBV5-1 with TRBJ2-5; 8 bases are a match to TRBD2. J lost 5 bases, V lost 4 bases, and 13 bases had no gene match. This CDR3 region has 16 residues. CDR1 SGHRS and CDR2 YFSETQ come from the germline V gene. The CDR3 loop is CASSPTSEGPQETQYF. CDR3 DNA: TGCGCCAGCAGCCCGACTAGCGAAGGGCCCCAGGAGACCCAGTACTTC.

The V and J genes are TRBV4-1 and TRBJ2-1; 9 bases match TRBD2. The CDR3 contains 13 residues. Germline V gene data show CDR1 as MGHRA and CDR2 as YSYEKL. The V segment lost 6 bases and the J segment 8 bases; nucleotides outside the gene matches: 5. DNA of the CDR3: TGCGCCAGCAGGGCTAGCGGGAATGATGAGCAGTTCTTC. It specifies CASRASGNDEQFF.

This chain links TRBV28 with TRBJ2-7; D perhaps matches TRBD1 (6 bases). Looked up from germline, CDR1 is MDHEN and CDR2 is SYDVKM. V was cut by 9 bases and J by 0 bases, with 9 bases left in between. This CDR3 has 12 residues. In DNA, the CDR3 is TGTGCCAGTAAACAGGGCTCCTACGAGCAGTACTTC. Its translation: CASKQGSYEQYF.

This clone was recorded once. V is TRBV7-8 and J is TRBJ1-1; D gene unclear. The CDR3 length is 14 residues. The V end lost 0 bases, the J end lost 3 bases, and 8 bases lay between the germline ends. CDR1 SGHVS and CDR2 FQNEAQ come from the germline V gene. CDR3 in amino acids: CASSLAHGYTEAFF. CDR3 coding DNA: TGTGCCAGCAGCTTAGCGCACGGGTACACTGAAGCTTTCTTT. Combining the CDR3 with reference TRBV7-8 and TRBJ1-1 gives the whole variable domain GAGVSQSPRYKVAKRGQDVALRCDPISGHVSLFWYQQALGQGPEFLTYFQNEAQLDKSGLPSDRFFAERPEGSVSTLKIQRTQQEDSAVYLCASSLAHGYTEAFFGQGTRLTVV.